The 24 T cell receptor beta chains given below trace back to one sample, sequenced in a study of blood T cell repertoires in COVID-19. Some clones are missing from TCRdb's copy, which holds only in-frame ones; the method was immunoSEQ multiplex PCR. The sample shows about 350,000 clones, roughly 84% of them seen only once. The sample consisted of PBMCs or T cells enriched from blood (not recorded which). The receptor set was obtained from a woman aged 30 to 39 who had recovered from COVID-19.

V gene TRBV5-1 combines with J gene TRBJ2-2; D is undetermined. The CDR3 totals 16 residues. CDR1 and CDR2 from the germline V gene are SGHRS and YFSETQ. Between the trimmed V and J ends, which lost 6 bases and 8 bases, there was a span of 23 bases. The CDR3 coding sequence is TGCGCCAGCATCCCTAAACCACCGAGTCGGGTGGGGGAGCTGTTTTTT. Translation gives CASIPKPPSRVGELFF.

Concerning this clone: The sample contains more than one DNA sequence encoding this CDR3. This chain links TRBV7-9 with TRBJ2-4; TRBD2 is a possible D gene (5 bases). CDR1 and CDR2 (germline): SEHNR, FQNEAQ (reference sequence). This CDR3 has 15 amino acids. V lost 5 bases and J lost 0, with 11 bases in between. CDR3 nucleotides: TGTGCCAGCAGCCCACGAGGGTTAGCCAAAAACATTCAGTACTTC. Translation gives CASSPRGLAKNIQYF.

V is TRBV29-1 and J is TRBJ1-2; D might be TRBD1 (6 bases). This CDR3 spans 15 amino acids. V dropped 6 bases and J dropped 2 bases, with 19 bases sitting between them. Per the germline V gene, CDR1 is SQVTM and CDR2 is ANQGSEA. The CDR3 bases are TGCAGCGTCTTTTTCCAGGGGAACTCGAACTATGGCTACACCTTC. Translating gives CSVFFQGNSNYGYTF. Based on the CDR3 plus reference TRBV29-1 and TRBJ1-2, the full variable domain is SAVISQKPSRDICQRGTSLTIQCQVDSQVTMMFWYRQQPGQSLTLIATANQGSEATYESGFVIDKFPISRPNLTFSTLTVSNMSPEDSSIYLCSVFFQGNSNYGYTFGSGTRLTVV.

V and J are TRBV3-1 (or the pseudogene TRBV3-2) and TRBJ2-1; the D is unclear. The germline gives CDR1 LGHDT, CDR2 YNNKEL (reference sequence). V was cut by 1 base and J by 0 bases, with 13 bases left in between. CDR3 size: 17 residues. This chain's CDR3 is CASSQGSGQSSYNEQFF. The DNA for the CDR3 is TGTGCCAGCAGCCAAGGGTCAGGTCAGAGCTCCTACAATGAGCAGTTCTTC.

The chain recombines TRBV15 with TRBJ2-5; 7 bases match TRBD1. This CDR3 region has 15 residues. The trim removed 3 bases at V and 7 bases at J, leaving 11 bases unmatched. CDR1 is LNHNV, CDR2 YYDKDF, per germline (reference sequence). CDR3 coding DNA: TGTGCCACCAGCAGGGGGCAAGGGGGCTCGGGGACCCAGTACTTC. Amino acids: CATSRGQGGSGTQYF.

The chain carries TRBV9 and TRBJ2-1, with D tentatively TRBD2 (5 bases). Germline V lookup: CDR1 SGDLS, CDR2 YYNGEE. Trimming left V 3 bases short and J 0 bases short, with 13 bases between. The CDR3 sequence is 16 residues long. As DNA, the CDR3 is TGTGCCAGCAGCGGAGGAAGCGGCAGCTCCTACAATGAGCAGTTCTTC. It is translated as CASSGGSGSSYNEQFF.

There are a few counts of this clone. The CDR3 spells CSASFPGAGKNIQYF. CDR3 bases: TGCAGTGCTAGTTTCCCAGGGGCGGGCAAAAACATTCAGTACTTC. The V and J genes are TRBV20-1 and TRBJ2-4; D is perhaps TRBD1 (6 bases). This CDR3 has 15 residues. Germline-derived CDR1 and CDR2 are DFQATT and SNEGSKA (reference sequence). The V end was cut by 3 bases, the J end by 3 bases, with 15 bases between.

The chain's CDR3 is CAASDSPNTQYF. The CDR3 DNA sequence: TGTGCCGCCTCGGACAGCCCGAATACGCAGTATTTT. The chain employs TRBV30 and TRBJ2-3; D might be TRBD1 (6 bases). The CDR3 is 12 amino acids. The V gene lost 8 bases and the J gene lost 7 bases, with 16 bases spanning the gap. Germline V gene data show CDR1 as GTSNPN and CDR2 as SVGIG (reference sequence).

The chain is built from TRBV19 and TRBJ1-4, with 7 bases that match TRBD1. CDR1 and CDR2 (germline): LNHDA, SQIVND (reference sequence). Losses at the gene ends were 4 bases for V and 3 bases for J; bases not matched to a gene: 8. This CDR3 has 16 residues. This CDR3 is CASSTSFGTANEKLFF. The CDR3 DNA follows: TGTGCCAGTAGTACGAGCTTTGGGACAGCTAATGAAAAACTGTTTTTT.

The chain has TRBV28 and TRBJ1-2, with D possibly TRBD1 on 6 matching bases. The CDR3 extends over 17 amino acids. CDR1 MDHEN and CDR2 SYDVKM come from the germline V gene. Between the trimmed V and J ends, which lost 1 base and 4 bases, there was a span of 19 bases. This CDR3 reads CASSLLSGGEKGYGYTF. In DNA, the CDR3 is TGTGCCAGCAGTTTATTGTCGGGGGGCGAAAAGGGCTATGGCTACACCTTC.

The V call is TRBV30, the J call TRBJ2-1; D might be TRBD1 (5 bases). Trimming shortened V by 3 bases and J by 0 bases, and 9 bases separated the two germline ends. The CDR3 spans 14 residues. In germline, CDR1 is GTSNPN, CDR2 SVGIG (reference sequence). The CDR3 nucleotides are TGTGCCTGGAGAGGGGCTCACTCCTACAATGAGCAGTTCTTC. Amino acid sequence: CAWRGAHSYNEQFF.

In nucleotides, the CDR3 is TGTGCCAGCAGCTCGGGACAGGAGAGGGCGGATACGCAGTATTTT. Translation: CASSSGQERADTQYF. The chain carries TRBV9 and TRBJ2-3; 8 bases map to TRBD1. With 4 bases clipped from V and 6 bases from J, the junction kept 10 bases outside the gene matches. Germline-derived CDR1 and CDR2 are SGDLS and YYNGEE. CDR3 length: 15 amino acids.

The chain is built from TRBV5-6 and TRBJ1-1; the match to TRBD1 covers 8 bases. The CDR3 has 14 amino acids. With 4 bases clipped from V and 5 bases from J, the junction kept 7 bases outside the gene matches. Germline CDR1 is SGHDT and CDR2 is YYEEEE. The CDR3 DNA sequence: TGTGCCAGCAGCCCCGGACAGGGAAGTACTGAAGCTTTCTTT. This translates into CASSPGQGSTEAFF.

J is TRBJ1-2 and V is TRBV6-2 or TRBV6-3; perhaps TRBD1 as D (5 bases). Germline assignment: CDR1 MNHEY and CDR2 SVGEGT. The CDR3 is 16 residues long. V gave up 4 bases and J gave up 2 bases, with 17 bases separating them. The CDR3 coding sequence is TGTGCCAGCAGTTGGGTGTCGGGGGTTTCGAACTATGGCTACACCTTC. It encodes CASSWVSGVSNYGYTF.

This clone was picked up a small number of times. The chain has TRBV27 and TRBJ2-7; TRBD2 aligns across 9 bases. The V segment lost 6 bases and the J segment 0 bases; nucleotides outside the gene matches: 9. CDR1 and CDR2 (germline): MNHEY, SMNVEV (reference sequence). This CDR3 spans 16 amino acids. Written as DNA, the CDR3 is TGTGCCAGCAGAAGTCTTAGCGGGGGCCGCTCCTACGAGCAGTACTTC. Its translation is CASRSLSGGRSYEQYF.

This rearrangement joins TRBV28 to TRBJ1-2; 11 bases fit TRBD1. Per germline, CDR1 MDHEN and CDR2 SYDVKM. CDR3 length: 15 residues. Trimming took 6 bases from V and 7 from J; bases not matched to a gene: 10. The chain's CDR3 is CASRRDRGAGGGYTF. The CDR3 bases are TGTGCCAGCAGGCGGGACAGGGGGGCCGGAGGTGGCTACACCTTC.

The gene calls are TRBV6-5 and TRBJ1-6; D possibly corresponds to TRBD1 (5 bases). The ends were cut back, 4 bases at V and 8 bases at J, with 9 bases in the middle. The CDR3 spans 13 residues. Germline CDR1 reads MNHEY; CDR2 reads SVGAGI. The CDR3 DNA is TGTGCCAGCAGTTTAACAGGTGATTCACCCCTCCACTTT. It translates to CASSLTGDSPLHF.

This clone was counted once. The genes are TRBV4-1 and TRBJ1-1, with 8 nucleotides matching TRBD1. J gave up 7 bases and V 1 base, and 14 bases lay outside the gene matches. The CDR3 is 17 residues long. Per the germline V gene, CDR1 is MGHRA and CDR2 is YSYEKL. This chain's CDR3 is CASSQGGLAQGAGEAFF. The CDR3 nucleotides are TGCGCCAGCAGCCAAGGAGGTCTCGCCCAGGGGGCGGGTGAAGCTTTCTTT.

Here the CDR3 DNA reads TGTGCCAGCAGTAGGACACCTCTAGCCAAAAACATTCAGTACTTC. This gives the protein CASSRTPLAKNIQYF. The V call is TRBV27, the J call TRBJ2-4, with D possibly TRBD1 on 5 matching bases. CDR1 and CDR2 (germline): MNHEY, SMNVEV (reference sequence). The V gene lost 5 bases and the J gene lost 0 bases, with 11 bases spanning the gap. This CDR3 region has 15 residues.

The chain combines TRBV6-4 with TRBJ1-6; D ambiguous. The CDR3 contains 16 residues. With 5 bases removed from V and 8 bases from J, the gap between germline ends came to 19 bases. Germline CDR1 is MRHNA and CDR2 is SNTAGT. The CDR3 coding sequence is TGTGCCAGCAGTTCCCCAGAAGTCCGGGTGTATTCACCCCTCCACTTT. Protein: CASSSPEVRVYSPLHF.

The J gene is TRBJ2-5, the V gene TRBV24-1, with 15 bases matching TRBD2. CDR1 is KGHDR, CDR2 SFDVKD, per germline. V was clipped by 9 bases and J by 5 bases; unmatched bases: 9. This CDR3 is built from 16 residues. In DNA form, the CDR3 reads TGTGCCACCTACAGGACTAGCGGGGGGGCCTGGGAGACCCAGTACTTC. Translated, it gives CATYRTSGGAWETQYF.

V gene TRBV19 combines with J gene TRBJ1-2, with a weak D call TRBD1 (6 bases). Germline V gives CDR1 LNHDA, CDR2 SQIVND (reference sequence). The CDR3 is 16 residues long. The V gene lost 4 bases and the J gene lost 2 bases, with 17 bases spanning the gap. The CDR3 nucleotides read TGTGCCAGTAGTAGTCGTCGGACAGATAAAAACTATGGCTACACCTTC. It yields the protein CASSSRRTDKNYGYTF.

The CDR3 bases are TGTGCCAGCAGCTCGGGACAGAAAGGACAGCCCCAGCATTTT. Encoded protein: CASSSGQKGQPQHF. The chain combines TRBV7-2 with TRBJ1-5, with 7 bases that match TRBD1. This CDR3 contains 14 residues. V lost 4 bases and J lost 7; bases outside the gene matches: 7. Germline values: CDR1 SGHTA, CDR2 FQGNSA.

The chain uses TRBV7-9 and TRBJ2-3; D is possibly TRBD1 (6 bases). CDR1 and CDR2 from the germline V gene are SEHNR and FQNEAQ (reference sequence). This CDR3 has 13 amino acids. V was trimmed by 4 bases and J by 1 base, leaving 6 bases between them. The CDR3 DNA reads TGTGCCAGCAGCTCAGGGGGCACAGATACGCAGTATTTT. It yields the protein CASSSGGTDTQYF.